This T cell receptor beta chain was found in a study of blood T cell repertoires in COVID-19. On the study more broadly: There were acute and convalescent COVID-19 samples, and they came from the United States, Italy and Spain. PBMCs, B-cell-depleted T cells, or T cells provided the cDNA or gDNA that made up the material.

From germline, CDR1 is SGHNT and CDR2 YENEEA. Trimming removed 4 bases from V and 9 bases from J; junction bases left unmatched: 12. There are 15 residues in the CDR3. Under the authors' procedure: It was from reference gene primer amplification that nucleated cell counts were estimated. Sequencing was performed with immunoSEQ multiplex PCR; in TCRdb, only in-frame clones are kept and a portion is missing. For V, J and clone size, that table is used; D and trimming come from the DNA. This sample has 210,000 or so clones, with around 90% found just once. This chain connects TRBV11-3 to TRBJ2-1; the match to TRBD1 covers 7 bases. Source material: peripheral blood. The source of this sequence is a man aged 50 to 59 with acute or convalescent COVID-19. In nucleotides, the CDR3 is TGTGCCAGCAGCTCCCGACAGGGTCACAAGGGTGAGCAGTTCTTC. This codes for CASSSRQGHKGEQFF. Filled out from reference TRBV11-3 and TRBJ2-1, the complete variable domain reads EAGVVQSPRYKIIEKKQPVAFWCNPISGHNTLYWYLQNLGQGPELLIRYENEEAVDDSQLPKDRFSAERLKGVDSTLKIQPAELGDSAVYLCASSSRQGHKGEQFFGPGTRLTVL.